This record looks at one TCR beta chain sequence and its context. These data originate in a study of T cells in pancreatic ductal adenocarcinoma. The method was immunoSEQ multiplex PCR; TCRdb's version includes in-frame clones alone and lacks a portion of them. The table shows more than 85,000 clones, with around 96% occurring only once. Selected pancreatic ductal adenocarcinoma patients had undergone surgery without neoadjuvant therapy. This CDR3 has 15 amino acids. V lost 5 bases and J lost 7; bases outside the gene matches: 10. CDR1 SGHAT and CDR2 FQDESV come from the germline V gene (reference sequence).

The J gene is TRBJ2-2, the V gene TRBV11-1; 7 bases map to TRBD2. This sequence was found in a human donor with pancreatic ductal adenocarcinoma. The sequencing input was PBMCs. CDR3 amino acids: CASSPGEGTDGELFF. The DNA for the CDR3 is TGTGCCAGCAGCCCCGGGGAGGGAACTGACGGGGAGCTGTTTTTT.